This TCR beta chain was recovered during a study of OX40 agonist ivuxolimab in advanced cancers. Study details: Among those enrolled, mean age was roughly 62 years (range about 23 to 79) and about 79% were male.

Profiling relied on immunoSEQ multiplex PCR, and the TCRdb table lists in-frame clones only, not all of them. Of roughly 92,000 clones listed, 80% to 95% were seen once; the top ten hold less than 3.5%. Study conclusions and caveats: Clones of CD4+ and CD8+ blood T cells grew by week 6 at doses of 0.1 to 3.0 mg/kg. Relative to CD4+ cells, CD8+ T cells on average had more expanded clones.

With regard to this clone: Its antigen is currently unknown.

Trimming removed 1 base from V and 5 bases from J, with 14 bases in between. This CDR3 is 15 amino acids long. From germline, CDR1 is SGHTA and CDR2 FQGTGA. The source material was CD4+ or CD8+ T cells sorted from blood, sampled in a trial of the OX40 agonist ivuxolimab. The chain uses TRBV7-3 and TRBJ2-5; D tentatively reads TRBD1 or TRBD2 (5 bases each). This TCR came from an adult with an advanced solid tumor such as melanoma, head and neck, liver or kidney cancer. The CDR3, as DNA: TGTGCCAGCAGCTTAAACTTGGGGGTTGGGGAGACCCAGTACTTC. It encodes CASSLNLGVGETQYF.